This TCR beta chain came from a study of blood T cell repertoires in COVID-19. The overall study: PBMCs, B-cell-depleted T cells, or T cells provided the cDNA or gDNA that made up the material.

Assignment of participants to cohorts was predicated upon participant-reported clinical history. Two negative PCRs, clearance, or symptom resolution had been documented for recovered Cohort 3 donors. Study processing details: From reference gene primer amplification, estimates of nucleated cell counts were derived. Clones were read by immunoSEQ multiplex PCR, and TCRdb kept only the in-frame ones, dropping some. V, J and clone size are taken as reported in that table, and D and trimming were inferred from the DNA itself. The data contain approximately 350,000 clones, roughly 90% of them singletons. Trimming removed 1 base at V and 2 bases at J, with 8 bases between. CDR1 is SGHDN, CDR2 FVKESK, per germline. The CDR3 covers 14 residues.

The clonotype comes from a woman in her twenties or thirties who had recovered from COVID-19. The chain uses TRBV14 and TRBJ1-2, with unresolved D. The sample consisted of PBMCs or T cells enriched from blood (not recorded which). As DNA, the CDR3 is TGTGCCAGCAGCCAAGTCGCGGGGAACTATGGCTACACCTTC. Residues: CASSQVAGNYGYTF.